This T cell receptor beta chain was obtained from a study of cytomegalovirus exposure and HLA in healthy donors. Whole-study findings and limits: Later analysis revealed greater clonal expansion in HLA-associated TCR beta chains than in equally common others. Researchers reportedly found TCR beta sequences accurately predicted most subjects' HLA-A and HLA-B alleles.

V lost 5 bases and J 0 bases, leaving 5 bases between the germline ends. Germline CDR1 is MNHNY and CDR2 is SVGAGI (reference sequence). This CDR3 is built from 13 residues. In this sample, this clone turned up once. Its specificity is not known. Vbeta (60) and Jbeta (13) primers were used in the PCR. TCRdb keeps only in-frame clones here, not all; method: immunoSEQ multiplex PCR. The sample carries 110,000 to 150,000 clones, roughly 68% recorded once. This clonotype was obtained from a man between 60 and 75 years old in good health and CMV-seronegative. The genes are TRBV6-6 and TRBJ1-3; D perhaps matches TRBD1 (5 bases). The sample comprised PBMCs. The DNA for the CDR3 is TGTGCCAGCAGTGGGGCCTCTGGAAACACCATATATTTT. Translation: CASSGASGNTIYF.